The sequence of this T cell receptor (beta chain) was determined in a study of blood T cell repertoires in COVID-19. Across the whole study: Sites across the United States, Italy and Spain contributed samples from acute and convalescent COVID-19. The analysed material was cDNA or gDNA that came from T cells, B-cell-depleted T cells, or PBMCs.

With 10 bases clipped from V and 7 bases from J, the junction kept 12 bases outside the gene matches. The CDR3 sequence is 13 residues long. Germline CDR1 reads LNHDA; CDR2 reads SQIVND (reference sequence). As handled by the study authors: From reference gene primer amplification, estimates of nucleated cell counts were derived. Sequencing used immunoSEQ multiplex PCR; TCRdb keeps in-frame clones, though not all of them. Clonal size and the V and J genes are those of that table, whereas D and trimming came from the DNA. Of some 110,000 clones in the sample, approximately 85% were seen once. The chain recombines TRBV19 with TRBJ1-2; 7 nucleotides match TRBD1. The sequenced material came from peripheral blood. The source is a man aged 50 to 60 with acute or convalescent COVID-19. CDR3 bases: TGTGCCACCCGGGGGCAGGGGGTTCGTGGCTACACCTTC. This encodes CATRGQGVRGYTF.